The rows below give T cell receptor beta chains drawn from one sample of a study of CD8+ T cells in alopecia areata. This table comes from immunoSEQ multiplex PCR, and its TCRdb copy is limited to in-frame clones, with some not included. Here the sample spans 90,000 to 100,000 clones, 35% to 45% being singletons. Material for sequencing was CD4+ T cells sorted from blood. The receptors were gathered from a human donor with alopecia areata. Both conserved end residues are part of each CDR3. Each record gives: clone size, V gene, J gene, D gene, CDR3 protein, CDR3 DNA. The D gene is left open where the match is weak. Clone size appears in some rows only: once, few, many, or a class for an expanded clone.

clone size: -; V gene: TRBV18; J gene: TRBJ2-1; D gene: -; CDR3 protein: CASSLERVNEQFF; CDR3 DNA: TGTGCCAGCTCACTCGAACGTGTCAATGAGCAGTTCTTC
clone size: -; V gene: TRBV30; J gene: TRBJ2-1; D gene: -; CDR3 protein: CAWSQGNEQFF; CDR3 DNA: TGTGCCTGGAGTCAGGGGAATGAGCAGTTCTTC
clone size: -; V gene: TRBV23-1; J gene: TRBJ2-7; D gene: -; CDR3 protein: CASSPPDSYEQYF; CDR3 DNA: TGCGCCAGCAGTCCCCCGGACAGCTACGAGCAGTACTTC
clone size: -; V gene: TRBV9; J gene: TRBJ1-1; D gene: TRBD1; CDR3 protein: CASSVATTGDTEAFF; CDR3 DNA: TGTGCCAGCAGCGTAGCTACGACAGGGGACACTGAAGCTTTCTTT
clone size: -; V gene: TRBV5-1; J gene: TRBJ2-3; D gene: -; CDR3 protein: CASSFGRSTDTQYF; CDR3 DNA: TGCGCCAGCAGCTTCGGACGGAGCACAGATACGCAGTATTTT
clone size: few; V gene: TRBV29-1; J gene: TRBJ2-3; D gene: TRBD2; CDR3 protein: CSVRLAGASTDTQYF; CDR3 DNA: TGCAGCGTACGACTAGCGGGTGCTAGCACAGATACGCAGTATTTT
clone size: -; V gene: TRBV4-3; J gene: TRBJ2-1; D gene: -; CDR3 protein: CASSQDQYNEQFF; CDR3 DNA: TGCGCCAGCAGCCAAGATCAATACAATGAGCAGTTCTTC
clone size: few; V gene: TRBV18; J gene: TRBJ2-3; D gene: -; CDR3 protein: CASSPETYEQYF; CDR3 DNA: TGTGCCAGCTCACCAGAGACTTACGAGCAGTATTTT
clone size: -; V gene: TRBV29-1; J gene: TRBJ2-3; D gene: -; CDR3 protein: CSVEDGRRSTDTQYF; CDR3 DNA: TGCAGCGTTGAAGACGGACGCCGGAGCACAGATACGCAGTATTTT
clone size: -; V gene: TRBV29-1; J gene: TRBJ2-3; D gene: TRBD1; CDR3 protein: CSVRTGLRATDTQYF; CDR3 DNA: TGCAGCGTTCGGACAGGGCTGAGGGCGACAGATACGCAGTATTTT
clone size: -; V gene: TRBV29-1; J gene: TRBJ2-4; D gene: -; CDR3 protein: CSVAEGLAKNIQYF; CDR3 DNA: TGCAGCGTTGCAGAGGGACTAGCCAAAAACATTCAGTACTTC
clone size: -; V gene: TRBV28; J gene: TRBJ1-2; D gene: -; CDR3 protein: CASSFLQWGYTF; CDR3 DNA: TGTGCCAGCAGTTTCCTACAATGGGGCTACACCTTC
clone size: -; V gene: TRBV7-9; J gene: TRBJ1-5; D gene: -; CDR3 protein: CASEKGRWANQPQHF; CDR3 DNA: TGTGCCAGCGAGAAGGGAAGATGGGCCAATCAGCCCCAGCATTTT
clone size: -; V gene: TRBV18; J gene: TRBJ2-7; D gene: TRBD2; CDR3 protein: CASSPGTTSYEQYF; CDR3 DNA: TGTGCCAGCTCACCAGGGACTACCTCCTACGAGCAGTACTTC
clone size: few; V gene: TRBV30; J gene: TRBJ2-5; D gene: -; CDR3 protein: CAWSLTWPKQETQYF; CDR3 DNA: TGTGCCTGGAGCCTGACCTGGCCCAAACAAGAGACCCAGTACTTC
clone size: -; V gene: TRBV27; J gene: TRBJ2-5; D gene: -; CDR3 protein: CASSPSIPGETQYF; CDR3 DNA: TGTGCCAGCAGTCCTTCTATCCCGGGAGAGACCCAGTACTTC
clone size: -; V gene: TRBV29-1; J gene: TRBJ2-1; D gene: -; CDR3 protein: CSVEGSGPSGEQFF; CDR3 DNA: TGCAGCGTTGAAGGTAGCGGTCCCTCCGGTGAGCAGTTCTTC
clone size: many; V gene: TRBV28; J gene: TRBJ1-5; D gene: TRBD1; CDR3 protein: CASSTDRGNQPQHF; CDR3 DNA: TGTGCCAGCAGTACTGACAGGGGCAATCAGCCCCAGCATTTT
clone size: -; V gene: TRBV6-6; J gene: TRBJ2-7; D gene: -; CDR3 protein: CASSYGVYEQYF; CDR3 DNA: TGTGCCAGCAGTTACGGAGTATACGAGCAGTACTTC
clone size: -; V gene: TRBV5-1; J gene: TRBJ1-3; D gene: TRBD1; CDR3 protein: CASSGGGAEENTIYF; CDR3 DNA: TGCGCCAGCAGCGGAGGGGGCGCCGAGGAAAACACCATATATTTT
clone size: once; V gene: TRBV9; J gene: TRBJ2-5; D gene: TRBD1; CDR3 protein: CASSETGVAETQYF; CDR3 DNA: TGTGCCAGCAGCGAAACAGGGGTTGCGGAGACCCAGTACTTC
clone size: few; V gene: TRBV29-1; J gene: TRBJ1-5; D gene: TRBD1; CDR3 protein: CSVGQGADQPQHF; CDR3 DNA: TGCAGCGTTGGACAGGGGGCCGATCAGCCCCAGCATTTT
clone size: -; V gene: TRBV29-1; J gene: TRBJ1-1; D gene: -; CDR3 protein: CSALGSTEAFF; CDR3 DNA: TGCAGCGCCCTGGGGAGCACTGAAGCTTTCTTT
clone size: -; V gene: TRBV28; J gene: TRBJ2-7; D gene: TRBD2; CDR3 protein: CASKPGLAGAEQYF; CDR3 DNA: TGTGCCAGCAAACCGGGACTAGCGGGAGCAGAGCAGTACTTC
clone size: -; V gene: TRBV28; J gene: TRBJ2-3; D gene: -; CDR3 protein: CASSLGQGPTDTQYF; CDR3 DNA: TGTGCCAGCAGTTTAGGCCAGGGTCCCACAGATACGCAGTATTTT
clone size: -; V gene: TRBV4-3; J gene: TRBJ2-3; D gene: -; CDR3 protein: CASSQGDRDTQYF; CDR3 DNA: TGCGCCAGCAGCCAGGGTGACAGAGATACGCAGTATTTT
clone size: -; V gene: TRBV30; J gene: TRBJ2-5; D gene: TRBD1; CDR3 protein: CAELPDRVQETQYF; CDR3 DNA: TGTGCCGAACTCCCTGACAGGGTACAAGAGACCCAGTACTTC
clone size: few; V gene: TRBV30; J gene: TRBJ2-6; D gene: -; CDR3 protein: CAWSVSLIHSISTNVLTF; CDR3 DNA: TGTGCCTGGAGTGTGTCACTTATCCACTCGATAAGTACCAACGTCCTGACTTTC
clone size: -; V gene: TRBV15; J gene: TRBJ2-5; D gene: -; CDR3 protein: CATSSQGGQETQYF; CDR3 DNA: TGTGCCACCAGCAGCCAGGGGGGGCAAGAGACCCAGTACTTC
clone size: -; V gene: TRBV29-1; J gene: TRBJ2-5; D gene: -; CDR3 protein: CSAGGGGGETQYF; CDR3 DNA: TGCAGCGCAGGTGGCGGGGGCGGTGAGACCCAGTACTTC
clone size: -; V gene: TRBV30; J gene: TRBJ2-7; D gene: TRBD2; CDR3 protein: CACGGTSGYEQYF; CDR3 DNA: TGTGCCTGTGGGGGGACTAGCGGCTACGAGCAGTACTTC
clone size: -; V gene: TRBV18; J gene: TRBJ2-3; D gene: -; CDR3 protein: CASSRVGDTQYF; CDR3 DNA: TGTGCCAGCTCACGAGTGGGAGATACGCAGTATTTT
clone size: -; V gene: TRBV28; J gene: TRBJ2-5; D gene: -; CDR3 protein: CASSQRGTQYF; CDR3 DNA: TGTGCCAGCAGCCAAAGGGGGACCCAGTACTTC
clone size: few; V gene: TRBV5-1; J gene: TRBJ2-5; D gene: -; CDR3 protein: CASSLWRQQETQYF; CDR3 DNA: TGCGCCAGCAGCTTGTGGCGACAGCAAGAGACCCAGTACTTC
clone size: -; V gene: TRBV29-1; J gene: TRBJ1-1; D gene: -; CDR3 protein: CSVTLGQTFSPEAFF; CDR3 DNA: TGCAGCGTTACTTTAGGACAGACCTTTTCCCCTGAAGCTTTCTTT
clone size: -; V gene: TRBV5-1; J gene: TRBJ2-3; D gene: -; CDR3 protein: CASSSDSGTDTQYF; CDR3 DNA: TGCGCCAGCAGCTCGGACAGCGGCACAGATACGCAGTATTTT
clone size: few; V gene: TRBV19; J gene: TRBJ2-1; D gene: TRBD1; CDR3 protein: CAAGQGAAYNEQFF; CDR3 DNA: TGTGCCGCCGGCCAGGGGGCTGCCTACAATGAGCAGTTCTTC
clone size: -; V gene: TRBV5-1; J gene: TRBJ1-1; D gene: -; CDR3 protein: CASSQPQGSLNTEAFF; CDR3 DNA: TGCGCCAGCAGCCAGCCACAGGGCTCGCTGAACACTGAAGCTTTCTTT
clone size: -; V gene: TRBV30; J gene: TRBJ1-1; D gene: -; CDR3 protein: CAWSVGGSNTEAFF; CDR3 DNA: TGTGCCTGGAGTGTAGGAGGGAGTAACACTGAAGCTTTCTTT